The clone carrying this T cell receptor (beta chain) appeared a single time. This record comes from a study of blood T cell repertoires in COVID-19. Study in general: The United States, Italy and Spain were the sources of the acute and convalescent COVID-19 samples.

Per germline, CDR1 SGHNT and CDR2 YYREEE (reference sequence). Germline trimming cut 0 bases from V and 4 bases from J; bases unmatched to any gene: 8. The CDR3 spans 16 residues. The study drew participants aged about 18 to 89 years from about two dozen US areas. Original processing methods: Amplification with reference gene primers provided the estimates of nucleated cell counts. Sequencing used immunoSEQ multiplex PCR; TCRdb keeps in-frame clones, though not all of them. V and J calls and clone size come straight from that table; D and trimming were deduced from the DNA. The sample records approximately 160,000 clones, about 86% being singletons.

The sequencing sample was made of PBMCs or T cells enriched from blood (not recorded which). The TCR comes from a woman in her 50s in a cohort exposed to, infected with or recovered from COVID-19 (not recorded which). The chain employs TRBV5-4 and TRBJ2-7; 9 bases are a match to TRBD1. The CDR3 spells CASSLASTGGLYEQYF. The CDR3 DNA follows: TGTGCCAGCAGCTTGGCTTCAACAGGGGGCTTGTACGAGCAGTACTTC.